Listed here are 11 T cell receptor beta chains from one sample, sequenced in a study of cytomegalovirus exposure and HLA in healthy donors. With 60 Vbeta and 13 Jbeta primers, the PCR was carried out. Only in-frame clones appear in the TCRdb table, and some are missing; sequencing was by immunoSEQ multiplex PCR. Altogether about 35,000 clones are present, less than 85% being singletons, with the ten largest covering 7% to 10%. The source material was PBMCs. All receptors derive from a woman aged 25-40 years in good health and CMV-seropositive.

This clone was observed a single time. J is TRBJ2-5 and V is TRBV12-2; the table's D call, TRBD1, was not checked against the DNA. The end of the DNA is better explained by TRBJ2-7, so the J call may be wrong. TRBV12-2 is assigned pseudogene status. This CDR3 has 19 amino acids. The CDR3 is CASRFPGGDRGRRIYEQYF. The CDR3 nucleotides read TGTGCAAGTCGCTTCCCTGGGGGGGACAGGGGGCGCAGAATCTACGAGCAGTACTTC.

This clone is labeled as medium-sized. The chain is built from TRBV6-6 and TRBJ1-1; D is perhaps TRBD1 (5 bases). Looked up from germline, CDR1 is MNHNY and CDR2 is SVGAGI (reference sequence). Trimming removed 6 bases from V and 4 bases from J, with 15 bases in between. The CDR3 covers 14 residues. The CDR3 DNA is TGTGCCAGCAGGCCCCACCAGGGTGCCACTGAAGCTTTCTTT. It specifies CASRPHQGATEAFF.

The V and J genes are TRBV9 and TRBJ2-7, with 7 bases that match TRBD1. The CDR3 length is 16 residues. V was pared by 0 bases and J by 3 bases, with 9 bases of the junction left unmatched. Germline V lookup: CDR1 SGDLS, CDR2 YYNGEE. The CDR3 region has the DNA TGTGCCAGCAGCGTAGACCCCGGGACAGACAACTACGAGCAGTACTTC. This translates into CASSVDPGTDNYEQYF.

CDR3 in amino acids: CASRGGVNTEAFF. The CDR3 region has the DNA TGCGCCAGCAGGGGAGGGGTGAACACTGAAGCTTTCTTT. The gene calls are TRBV5-1 and TRBJ1-1; tentatively, D is TRBD1 (5 bases). Trimming shortened V by 5 bases and J by 0 bases, and 8 bases separated the two germline ends. The CDR3 consists of 13 residues. Per the germline V gene, CDR1 is SGHRS and CDR2 is YFSETQ. Variable domain in full (rest from reference TRBV5-1 and TRBJ1-1): KAGVTQTPRYLIKTRGQQVTLSCSPISGHRSVSWYQQTPGQGLQFLFEYFSETQRNKGNFPGRFSGRQFSNSRSEMNVSTLELGDSALYLCASRGGVNTEAFFGQGTRLTVV.

Worth noting for this clone: The junction and the germline gene differ at one end; a read error may be behind it. V and J are TRBV29-1 and TRBJ1-3, with a weak D call TRBD1 (5 bases). Germline assignment: CDR1 SQVTM and CDR2 ANQGSEA. The CDR3 loop spans 16 amino acids. The CDR3, as DNA: TGCAGCATTGAAGTAGTGACAGCCCGCTCTGGAAACACCATATATTTT. This encodes CSIEVVTARSGNTIYF.

This clone was counted between two and nine times. For the CDR3, the DNA is TGTGCCAGCAGGACTCAGGGAAACACTGAAGCTTTCTTT. Amino acid sequence: CASRTQGNTEAFF. This chain uses TRBV6-6 with TRBJ1-1; D is possibly TRBD1 (5 bases). The CDR3 extends over 13 amino acids. Germline V gene sequence: CDR1 MNHNY, CDR2 SVGAGI (reference sequence). The V and J ends lost 6 bases and 2 bases respectively, with 10 bases between them.

This clone was seen just once. The chain links TRBV12-5 to TRBJ2-7; a weak D match, TRBD2 (6 bases). The V end lost 0 bases, the J end lost 1 base, and 10 bases lay between the germline ends. The V gene's germline CDR1 is LGHNT and CDR2 FRNRAP. The CDR3 loop spans 15 amino acids. CDR3 sequence: CASGLVLGGSYEQYF. DNA for the CDR3: TGTGCTAGTGGTTTGGTACTAGGAGGGTCCTACGAGCAGTACTTC.

Details on this clone: The junction and the germline gene differ at one end; a read error may be behind it. The chain uses TRBV2 and TRBJ2-3, with 8 positions matching TRBD2. The CDR3 totals 16 residues. Germline CDR1 and CDR2: SNHLY and FYNNEI. In nucleotides, the CDR3 is TGTGCCCGCAGTGAAGCGGCCAGCGGGAGTTGGGATACGCAGTATTTT. It yields the protein CARSEAASGSWDTQYF. Full variable domain (rest looked up from reference TRBV2 and TRBJ2-3): EPEVTQTPSHQVTQMGQEVILRCVPISNHLYFYWYRQILGQKVEFLVSFYNNEISEKSEIFDDQFSVERPDGSNFTLKIRSTKLEDSAMYFCARSEAASGSWDTQYFGPGTRLTVL.

The CDR3 DNA reads as TGTGCCAGTAGTAAAGCCGGGACAGGGGGGTTCCGCCAGCCCCAGCATTTT. Translation gives CASSKAGTGGFRQPQHF. The V gene is TRBV19, the J gene TRBJ1-5; TRBD1 matches 11 bases. Losses at the gene ends were 4 bases for V and 7 bases for J; bases not matched to a gene: 12. The CDR3 length is 17 residues. Germline loops: CDR1 LNHDA, CDR2 SQIVND (reference sequence). The full variable domain, completed using reference TRBV19 and TRBJ1-5, is DGGITQSPKYLFRKEGQNVTLSCEQNLNHDAMYWYRQDPGQGLRLIYYSQIVNDFQKGDIAEGYSVSREKKESFPLTVTSAQKNPTAFYLCASSKAGTGGFRQPQHFGDGTRLSIL.

The chain recombines TRBV5-1 with TRBJ2-5, with TRBD2 identical over 8 bases. The DNA end is a closer match to TRBJ2-7, so the J assignment may be wrong. CDR3 size: 13 residues. Germline values: CDR1 SGHRS, CDR2 YFSETQ. Here the CDR3 reads CASSWSGGYEQYF. The CDR3 nucleotides read TGCGCCAGCAGCTGGAGCGGGGGTTACGAGCAGTACTTC.

The rearrangement uses TRBV5-6 and TRBJ2-1; possibly TRBD1 for D (6 bases). The CDR3 has 15 residues. The V end was cut by 4 bases, the J end by 9 bases, with 20 bases between. CDR1 and CDR2 (germline): SGHDT, YYEEEE. CDR3 in amino acids: CASSPGAGVALEQFF. In DNA, the CDR3 is TGTGCCAGCAGCCCCGGGGCAGGGGTGGCTCTTGAGCAGTTCTTC.